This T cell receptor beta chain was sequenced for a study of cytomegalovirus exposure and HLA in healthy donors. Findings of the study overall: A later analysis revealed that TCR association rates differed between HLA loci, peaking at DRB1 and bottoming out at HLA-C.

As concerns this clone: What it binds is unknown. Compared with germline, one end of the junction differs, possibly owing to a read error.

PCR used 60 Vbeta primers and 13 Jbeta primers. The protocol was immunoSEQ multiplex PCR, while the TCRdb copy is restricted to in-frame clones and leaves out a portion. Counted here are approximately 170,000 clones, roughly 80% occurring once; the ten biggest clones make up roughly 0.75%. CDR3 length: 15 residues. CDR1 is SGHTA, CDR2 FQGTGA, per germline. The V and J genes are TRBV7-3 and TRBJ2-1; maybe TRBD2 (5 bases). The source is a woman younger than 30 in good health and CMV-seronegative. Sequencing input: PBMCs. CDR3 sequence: CASTLTRDSYNEQFF. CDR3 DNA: TGTGCCAGCACCTTAACACGGGACTCCTACAATGAGCAGTTCTTC.